The present T cell receptor beta chain was sequenced within a study of CD8+CD57+ T cells in acquired aplastic anemia. Study overall: DNA recovered from sorted CD4+ and CD8+ cells had a mean of approximately 3.2 ug.

Regarding the study as a whole: Patients and controls shared 25 to 30 CD8+ CDR3 sequences, which appeared highly expressed in patients and within their immunodominant clones.

This CDR3 contains 13 residues. Germline V gene lookup returns CDR1 SGHDN and CDR2 FVKESK. V was shortened by 4 bases and J by 1 base, with 7 bases between the two germline ends. Template material for TCR beta VDJ and CDR3 profiling consisted of genomic DNA. Each CDR3 protein gets one entry after TCRdb re-called the reads with MiXCR. The table includes about 190,000 distinct CDR3 sequences, about half detected once. This clonotype was seen a few times. Antigen specificity is unknown. V gene TRBV14 combines with J gene TRBJ1-1; D gene ambiguous. The sequenced material came from sorted CD4+, CD8+, or CD8+CD57+ T cells (not recorded which) from PBMCs. The receptor comes from a human donor in good health, serving as a control. The CDR3 coding sequence is TGTGCCAGCAGCCCCTTGCCGAACACTGAAGCTTTCTTT. Protein sequence: CASSPLPNTEAFF.